The rows below give T cell receptor beta chains drawn from one sample of a study of OX40 agonist ivuxolimab in advanced cancers. Generated by immunoSEQ multiplex PCR, the TCRdb table keeps only in-frame clones and is missing some. The data contain 67,000 or so clones, approximately 90% of them singletons. This sample comprised CD4+ or CD8+ T cells sorted from blood, obtained in a trial of the OX40 agonist ivuxolimab. These receptors were taken from an adult with an advanced solid tumor such as melanoma, head and neck, liver or kidney cancer. Both conserved end residues are part of each CDR3. Each record gives: J gene, V gene, clone size, D gene, CDR3 DNA, CDR3 protein. A D gene is named only where the DNA matches it firmly. Some rows mark clone size as missing; the rest say once, few, many or name a class of expanded clone.

TRBJ2-5 | TRBV11-3 | once | TRBD2 | TGTGCCAGCAGCTCGACTAGCGGGGCTGAGACCCAGTACTTC | CASSSTSGAETQYF
TRBJ1-2 | TRBV6-6 | few | NA | TGTGCCAGCAGCTACGGCAGCTCTGGCTACACCTTC | CASSYGSSGYTF
TRBJ1-4 | TRBV6-1 | NA | TRBD1 | TGTGCCAGCAGCAGACAGGGTGAAAAACTGTTTTTT | CASSRQGEKLFF
TRBJ2-7 | TRBV7-9 | NA | NA | TGTGCCAGCAGCATAGACAGTTTCTACGAGCAGTACTTC | CASSIDSFYEQYF
TRBJ1-2 | TRBV28 | NA | NA | TGTGCCAGCAGTCAGGATGACTATGGCTACACCTTC | CASSQDDYGYTF
TRBJ2-1 | TRBV28 | NA | TRBD1 | TGTGCCAGCAGCTCTGTTTTTGGGACAGCTAACAATGAGCAGTTCTTC | CASSSVFGTANNEQFF
TRBJ2-5 | TRBV20-1 | NA | NA | TGCAGTCTCCCCGACCAAGAGACCCAGTACTTC | CSLPDQETQYF
TRBJ2-3 | TRBV5-1 | NA | NA | TGCGCCAGCAGTCTTACAGGGACCTCTAGCACAGATACGCAGTATTTT | CASSLTGTSSTDTQYF
TRBJ2-1 | TRBV6-1 | NA | NA | TGTGCCAGCAGTGAATATCCGGGTCGGGGCAATGAGCAGTTCTTC | CASSEYPGRGNEQFF
TRBJ2-1 | TRBV7-2 | NA | TRBD2 | TGTGCCAGCAGCACCGGGACTACCAACAATGAGCAGTTCTTC | CASSTGTTNNEQFF
TRBJ2-1 | TRBV7-2 | NA | TRBD2 | TGTGCCAGCAGCTTAGGGACACTAGCGGGAGAGTACAATGAGCAGTTCTTC | CASSLGTLAGEYNEQFF
TRBJ1-5 | TRBV15 | NA | NA | TGTGCCACCAGCAGAGATAACTCAGGCAATCAGCCCCAGCATTTT | CATSRDNSGNQPQHF
TRBJ1-3 | TRBV18 | NA | TRBD1 | TGTGCCAGCTCCCCCGGACAGGGTCGGAACACCATATATTTT | CASSPGQGRNTIYF
TRBJ1-1 | TRBV5-5 | NA | NA | TGTGCCAGCAGCTTCGACAGAAAAGAAGCTTTCTTT | CASSFDRKEAFF
TRBJ2-5 | TRBV7-9 | few | TRBD2 | TGTGCCAGCAGCGCCAACCTAGCGGCGCAAGAGACCCAGTACTTC | CASSANLAAQETQYF
TRBJ1-1 | TRBV10-2 | once | NA | TGCGCCAGCAGTGCCAGCGCTAACACTGAAGCTTTCTTT | CASSASANTEAFF
TRBJ2-6 | TRBV4-1 | NA | NA | TGCGCCAGCAGCCAAGTGGGGGGCTCTGGGGCCAACGTCCTGACTTTC | CASSQVGGSGANVLTF
TRBJ2-2 | TRBV27 | NA | NA | TGTGCCAGCGGTGAAGGTAGTGGCCCGCACACCGGGGAGCTGTTTTTT | CASGEGSGPHTGELFF
TRBJ2-1 | TRBV6-5 | NA | TRBD2 | TGTGCCAGCAGACGACTAGCGGGAGGGGGAAATGAGCAGTTCTTC | CASRRLAGGGNEQFF
TRBJ1-2 | TRBV10-1 | few | NA | TGCGCCAGCAGTGAGGGGGGGCCCTATGGCTACACCTTC | CASSEGGPYGYTF
TRBJ2-5 | TRBV9 | NA | NA | TGTGCCAGCACCCTAGGAGCATTCCAAGAGACCCAGTACTTC | CASTLGAFQETQYF
TRBJ2-6 | TRBV28 | NA | NA | TGTGCCAGCAGTCCCCTACGGGGTATGAGGGCTGGGGCCAACGTCCTGACTTTC | CASSPLRGMRAGANVLTF
TRBJ1-4 | TRBV7-6 | NA | NA | TGTGCCAGCAGCGTAGGACAACCTGGTGTTGAAAAACTGTTTTTT | CASSVGQPGVEKLFF
TRBJ1-2 | TRBV28 | NA | NA | TGTGCCACAGCCGTTTCGGACTATGGCTACACCTTC | CATAVSDYGYTF
TRBJ2-5 | TRBV11-1 | NA | NA | TGTGCCAGCAGCTTAGCCTACACCCAAGAGACCCAGTACTTC | CASSLAYTQETQYF
TRBJ2-3 | TRBV7-2 | NA | TRBD2 | TGTGCCAGCAGCTTGAAAACTAGCGGGAGCACAGATACGCAGTATTTT | CASSLKTSGSTDTQYF
TRBJ2-5 | TRBV6-1 | NA | TRBD2 | TGTGCCAGCAGTGAAACCCCCGCGGGAGGGGGCCAAGAGACCCAGTACTTC | CASSETPAGGGQETQYF
TRBJ1-5 | TRBV15 | once | NA | TGTGCCACCAGCAGAGATGTCGGAGCCCGGGCCCAGCATTTT | CATSRDVGARAQHF
TRBJ2-2 | TRBV5-1 | NA | TRBD2 | TGCGCCAGCAGCTTGGACCCCCCTAGCGGGAGAGGAGGCGGGGAGCTGTTTTTT | CASSLDPPSGRGGGELFF
TRBJ1-4 | TRBV18 | NA | NA | TGTGCCAGCTCACCGTTCAGTCCAACTAATGAAAAACTGTTTTTT | CASSPFSPTNEKLFF
TRBJ2-7 | TRBV11-3 | NA | NA | TGTGCCAGCAGCTTAGTCGAAGCGGGCGGGACAGCAGGCTTC | CASSLVEAGGTAGF